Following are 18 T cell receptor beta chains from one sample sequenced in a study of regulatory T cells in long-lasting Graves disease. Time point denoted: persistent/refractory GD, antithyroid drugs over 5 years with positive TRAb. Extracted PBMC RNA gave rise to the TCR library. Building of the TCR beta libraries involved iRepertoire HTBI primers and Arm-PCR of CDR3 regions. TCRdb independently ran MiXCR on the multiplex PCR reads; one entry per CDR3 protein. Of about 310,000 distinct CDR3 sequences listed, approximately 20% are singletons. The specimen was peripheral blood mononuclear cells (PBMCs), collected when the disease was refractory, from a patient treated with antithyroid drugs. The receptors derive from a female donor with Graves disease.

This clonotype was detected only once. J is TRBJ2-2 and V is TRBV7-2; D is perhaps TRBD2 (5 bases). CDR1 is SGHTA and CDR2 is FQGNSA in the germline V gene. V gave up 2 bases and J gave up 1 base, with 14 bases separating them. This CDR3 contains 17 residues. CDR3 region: CASSLIKYSENTGELFF. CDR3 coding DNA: TGTGCCAGCAGCTTAATCAAATATAGCGAGAACACCGGGGAGCTGTTTTTT.

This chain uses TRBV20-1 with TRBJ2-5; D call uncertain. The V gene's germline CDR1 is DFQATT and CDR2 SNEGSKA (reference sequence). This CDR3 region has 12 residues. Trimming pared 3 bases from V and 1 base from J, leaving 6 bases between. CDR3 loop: CSASFFQETQYF. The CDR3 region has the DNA TGCAGTGCTAGTTTTTTCCAAGAGACCCAGTACTTC.

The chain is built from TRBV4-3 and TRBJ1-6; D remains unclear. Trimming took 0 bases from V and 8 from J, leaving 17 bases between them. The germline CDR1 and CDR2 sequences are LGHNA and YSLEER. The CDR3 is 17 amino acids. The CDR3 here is CASSQEEGAEVHSPLHF. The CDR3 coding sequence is TGCGCCAGCAGCCAAGAAGAGGGCGCGGAGGTACATTCACCCCTCCACTTT.

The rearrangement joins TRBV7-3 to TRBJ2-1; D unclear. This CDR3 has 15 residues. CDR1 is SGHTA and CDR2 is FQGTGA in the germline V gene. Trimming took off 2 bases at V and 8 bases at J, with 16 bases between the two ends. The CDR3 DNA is TGTGCCAGCAGCTTAGGTCTAGGGTATTTACATGAGCAGTTCTTC. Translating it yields CASSLGLGYLHEQFF.

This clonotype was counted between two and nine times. In DNA form, the CDR3 reads TGTGCCAGCAGCTCCGGGGGGGCTCGGACTGAAGCTTTCTTT. The encoded protein is CASSSGGARTEAFF. This chain links TRBV9 with TRBJ1-1, with TRBD1 as a possible D gene (6 bases). This CDR3 has 14 residues. Germline V gene data show CDR1 as SGDLS and CDR2 as YYNGEE. The V end lost 4 bases, the J end lost 5 bases, and 15 bases lay between the germline ends.

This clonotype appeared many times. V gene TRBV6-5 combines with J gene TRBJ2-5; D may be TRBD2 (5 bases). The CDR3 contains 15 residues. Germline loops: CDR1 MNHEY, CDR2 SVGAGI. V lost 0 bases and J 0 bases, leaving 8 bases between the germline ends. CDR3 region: CASSYSSGYQETQYF. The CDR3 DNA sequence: TGTGCCAGCAGTTACTCCAGCGGTTACCAAGAGACCCAGTACTTC.

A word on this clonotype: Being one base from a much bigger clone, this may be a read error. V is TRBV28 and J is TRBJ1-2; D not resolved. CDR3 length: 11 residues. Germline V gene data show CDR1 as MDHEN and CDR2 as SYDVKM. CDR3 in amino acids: CASRSAYGCTF. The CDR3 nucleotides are TGTGCCAGCCGATCAGCCTATGGCTGCACCTTC.

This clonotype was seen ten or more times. The CDR3 DNA follows: TGTGCTAGTGGTTTGGCTCGGGTGGAAAAGGGGGGAGCTTATGGAGAGACCCAGTACTTC. Translated, it gives CASGLARVEKGGAYGETQYF. V is TRBV12-5 and J is TRBJ2-5; perhaps D is TRBD1 or TRBD2 (6 bases each). Per the germline V gene, CDR1 is LGHNT and CDR2 is FRNRAP. Trimming removed 1 base from V and 4 bases from J, with 28 bases in between. The CDR3 spans 20 residues.

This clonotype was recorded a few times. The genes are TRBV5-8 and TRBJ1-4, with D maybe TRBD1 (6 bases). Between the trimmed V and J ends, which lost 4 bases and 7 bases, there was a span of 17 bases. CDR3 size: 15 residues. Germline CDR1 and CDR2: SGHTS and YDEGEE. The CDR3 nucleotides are TGTGCCAGCAGCCTCACAGGGTGGATTCCTGAAAAACTGTTTTTT. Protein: CASSLTGWIPEKLFF. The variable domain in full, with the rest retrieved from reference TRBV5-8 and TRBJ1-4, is EAGVTQSPTHLIKTRGQQATLRCSPISGHTSVYWYQQALGLGLQFLLWYDEGEERNRGNFPPRFSGRQFPNYSSELNVNALELEDSALYLCASSLTGWIPEKLFFGSGTQLSVL.

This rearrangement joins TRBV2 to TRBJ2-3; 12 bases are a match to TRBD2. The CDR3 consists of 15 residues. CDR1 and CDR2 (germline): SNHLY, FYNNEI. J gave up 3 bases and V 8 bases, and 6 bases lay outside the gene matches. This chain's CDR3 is CASPQGLAGTDTQYF. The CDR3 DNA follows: TGTGCCAGCCCGCAAGGACTAGCGGGGACAGATACGCAGTATTTT.

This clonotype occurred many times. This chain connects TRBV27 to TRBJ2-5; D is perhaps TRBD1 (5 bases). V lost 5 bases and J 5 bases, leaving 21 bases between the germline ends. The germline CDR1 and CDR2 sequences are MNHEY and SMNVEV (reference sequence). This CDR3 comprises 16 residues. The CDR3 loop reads CASSLTQATRWETQYF. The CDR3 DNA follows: TGTGCCAGCAGTCTGACACAGGCCACCCGATGGGAGACCCAGTACTTC.

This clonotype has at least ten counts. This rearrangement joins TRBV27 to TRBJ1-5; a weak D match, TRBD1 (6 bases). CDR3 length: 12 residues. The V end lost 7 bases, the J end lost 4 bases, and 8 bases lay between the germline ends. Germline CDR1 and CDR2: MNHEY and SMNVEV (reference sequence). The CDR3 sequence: CASKGGNQPQHF. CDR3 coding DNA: TGTGCCAGCAAGGGGGGGAATCAGCCCCAGCATTTT.

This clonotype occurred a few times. The CDR3 DNA sequence: TGTGCCAGCAGCACCGGGACCGAGAGGCGGGAGCTGTTTTTT. This sequence encodes CASSTGTERRELFF. V and J are TRBV6-1 and TRBJ2-2; the D gene could be TRBD1 or TRBD2 (5 bases each). In germline, CDR1 is MNHNS, CDR2 SASEGT. Trimming stripped 6 bases from V and 9 bases from J, with 17 bases between. The CDR3 sequence is 14 residues long.

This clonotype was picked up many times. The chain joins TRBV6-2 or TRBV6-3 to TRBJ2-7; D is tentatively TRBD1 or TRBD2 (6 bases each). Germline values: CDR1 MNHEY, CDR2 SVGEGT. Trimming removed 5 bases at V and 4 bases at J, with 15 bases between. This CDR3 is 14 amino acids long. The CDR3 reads CASSTPRGRYEQYF. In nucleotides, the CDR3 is TGTGCCAGCAGTACACCTAGGGGGAGGTACGAGCAGTACTTC.

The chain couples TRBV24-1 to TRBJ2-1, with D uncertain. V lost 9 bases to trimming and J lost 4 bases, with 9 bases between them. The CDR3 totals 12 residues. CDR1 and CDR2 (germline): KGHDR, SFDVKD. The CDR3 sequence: CATSDLYNEQFF. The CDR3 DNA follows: TGTGCCACCTCCGACTTATACAATGAGCAGTTCTTC.

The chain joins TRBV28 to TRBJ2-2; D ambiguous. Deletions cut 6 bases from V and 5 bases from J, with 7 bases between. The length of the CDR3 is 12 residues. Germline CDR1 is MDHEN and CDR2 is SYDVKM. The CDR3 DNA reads TGTGCCAGCAGAAGTTCGACCGGGGAGCTGTTTTTT. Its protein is CASRSSTGELFF. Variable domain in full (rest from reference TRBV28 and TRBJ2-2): DVKVTQSSRYLVKRTGEKVFLECVQDMDHENMFWYRQDPGLGLRLIYFSYDVKMKEKGDIPEGYSVSREKKERFSLILESASTNQTSMYLCASRSSTGELFFGEGSRLTVL.

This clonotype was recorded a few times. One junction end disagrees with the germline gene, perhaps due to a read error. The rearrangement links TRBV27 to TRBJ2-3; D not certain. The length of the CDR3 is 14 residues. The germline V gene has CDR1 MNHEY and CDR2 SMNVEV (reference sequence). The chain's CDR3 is CASSFDLFTDTQYF. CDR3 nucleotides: TGTGCCAGTAGTTTTGATCTGTTCACAGATACGCAGTATTTT.

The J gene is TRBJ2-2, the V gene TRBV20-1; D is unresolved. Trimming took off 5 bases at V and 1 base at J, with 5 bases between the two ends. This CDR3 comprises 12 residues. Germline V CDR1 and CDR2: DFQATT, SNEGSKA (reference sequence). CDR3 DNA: TGCAGTGCTCTCAAGAACACCGGGGAGCTGTTTTTT. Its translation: CSALKNTGELFF.